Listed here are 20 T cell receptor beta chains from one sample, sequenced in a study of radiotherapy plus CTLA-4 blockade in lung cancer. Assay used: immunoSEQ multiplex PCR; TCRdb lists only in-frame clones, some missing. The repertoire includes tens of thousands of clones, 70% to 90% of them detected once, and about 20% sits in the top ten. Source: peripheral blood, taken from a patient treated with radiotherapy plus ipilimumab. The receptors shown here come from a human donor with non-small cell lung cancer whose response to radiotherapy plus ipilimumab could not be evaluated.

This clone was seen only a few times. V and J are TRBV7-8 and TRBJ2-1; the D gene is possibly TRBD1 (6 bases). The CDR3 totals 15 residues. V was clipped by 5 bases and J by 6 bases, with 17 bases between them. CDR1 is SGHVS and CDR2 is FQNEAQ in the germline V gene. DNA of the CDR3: TGTGCCAGCAGCCCCTTGACAGGCATGGCCAATGAGCAGTTCTTC. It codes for CASSPLTGMANEQFF.

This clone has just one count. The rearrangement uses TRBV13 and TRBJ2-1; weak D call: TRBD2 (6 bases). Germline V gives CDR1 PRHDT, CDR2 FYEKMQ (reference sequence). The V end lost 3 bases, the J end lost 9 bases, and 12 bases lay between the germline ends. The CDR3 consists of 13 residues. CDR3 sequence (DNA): TGTGCCAGCAGCTTGTTAGCGGAAGGTGAGCAGTTCTTC. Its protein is CASSLLAEGEQFF.

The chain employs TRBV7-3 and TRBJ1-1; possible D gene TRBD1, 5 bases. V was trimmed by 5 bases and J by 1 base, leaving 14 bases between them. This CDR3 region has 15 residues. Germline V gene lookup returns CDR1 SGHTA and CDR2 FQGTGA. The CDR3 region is CASSTAPGKNTEAFF. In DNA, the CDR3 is TGTGCCAGCAGCACCGCCCCAGGGAAGAACACTGAAGCTTTCTTT.

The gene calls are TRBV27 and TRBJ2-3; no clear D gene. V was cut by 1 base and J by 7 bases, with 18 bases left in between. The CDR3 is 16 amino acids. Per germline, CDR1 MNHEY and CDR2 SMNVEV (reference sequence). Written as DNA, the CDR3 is TGTGCCAGCAGTTTATATTGGAGTTCAGCTTTAAATACGCAGTATTTT. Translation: CASSLYWSSALNTQYF.

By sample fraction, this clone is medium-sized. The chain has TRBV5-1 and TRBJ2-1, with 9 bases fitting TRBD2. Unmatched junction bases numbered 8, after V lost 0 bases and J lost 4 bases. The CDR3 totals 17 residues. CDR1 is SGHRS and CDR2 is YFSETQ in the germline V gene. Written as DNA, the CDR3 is TGCGCCAGCAGCTTGGAGGGTAGCGGGAGCGGTTACAATGAGCAGTTCTTC. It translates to CASSLEGSGSGYNEQFF.

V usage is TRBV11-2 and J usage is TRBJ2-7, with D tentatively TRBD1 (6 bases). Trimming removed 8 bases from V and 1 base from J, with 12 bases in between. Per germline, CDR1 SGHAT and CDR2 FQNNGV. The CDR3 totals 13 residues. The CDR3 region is CASSGVRSYEQYF. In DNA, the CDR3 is TGTGCCAGCTCAGGGGTTAGGTCCTACGAGCAGTACTTC.

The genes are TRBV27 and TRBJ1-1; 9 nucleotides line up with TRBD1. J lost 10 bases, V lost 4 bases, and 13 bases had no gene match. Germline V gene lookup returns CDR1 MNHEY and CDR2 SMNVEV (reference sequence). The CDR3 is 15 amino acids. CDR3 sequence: CASSSYLRDRAGAFF. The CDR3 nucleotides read TGTGCCAGCAGTTCGTACCTCCGGGACAGGGCTGGAGCTTTCTTT.

DNA for the CDR3: TGTGCCAGCAGCGCCACAGGGGCTGGGCAAGAGACCCAGTACTTC. It specifies CASSATGAGQETQYF. The rearrangement links TRBV9 to TRBJ2-5; 7 bases match TRBD1. This CDR3 has 15 amino acids. The V gene end was trimmed by 3 bases and the J gene end by 2 bases; junction bases not matched to a gene: 7. In germline, CDR1 is SGDLS, CDR2 YYNGEE.

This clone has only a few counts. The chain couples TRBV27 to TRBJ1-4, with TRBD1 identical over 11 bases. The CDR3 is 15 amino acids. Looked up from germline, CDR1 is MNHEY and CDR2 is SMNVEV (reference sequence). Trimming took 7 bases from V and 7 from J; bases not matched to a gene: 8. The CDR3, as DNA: TGTGCCAGCAAGATGGCCGGGACAGGGGGTGAAAAACTGTTTTTT. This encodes CASKMAGTGGEKLFF.

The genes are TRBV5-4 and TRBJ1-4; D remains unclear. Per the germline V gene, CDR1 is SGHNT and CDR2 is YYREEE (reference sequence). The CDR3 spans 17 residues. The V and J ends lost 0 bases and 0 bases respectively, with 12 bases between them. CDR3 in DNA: TGTGCCAGCAGCTTGGTGGGCAGCAGTTCAACTAATGAAAAACTGTTTTTT. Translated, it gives CASSLVGSSSTNEKLFF.

CDR3 protein: CASSHGTAGGEQYF. CDR3 in DNA: TGTGCCAGCAGCCATGGGACGGCCGGGGGGGAGCAGTACTTC. The chain links TRBV7-9 to TRBJ2-7, with TRBD2 matching 7 bases. Germline assignment: CDR1 SEHNR and CDR2 FQNEAQ (reference sequence). Losses at the gene ends were 5 bases for V and 7 bases for J; bases not matched to a gene: 11. The CDR3 length is 14 residues.

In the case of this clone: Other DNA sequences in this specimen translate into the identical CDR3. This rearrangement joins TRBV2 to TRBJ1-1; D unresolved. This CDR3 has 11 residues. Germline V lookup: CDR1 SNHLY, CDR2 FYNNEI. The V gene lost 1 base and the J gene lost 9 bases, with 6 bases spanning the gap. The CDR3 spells CASSEVWQAFF. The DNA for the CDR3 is TGTGCCAGCAGTGAAGTTTGGCAAGCTTTCTTT.

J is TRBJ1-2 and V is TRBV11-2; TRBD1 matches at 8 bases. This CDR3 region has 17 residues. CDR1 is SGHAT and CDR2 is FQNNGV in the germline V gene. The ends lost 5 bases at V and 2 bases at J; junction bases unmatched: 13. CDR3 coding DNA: TGTGCCAGCAGCCCCCGGGTCCCCGGACAGGGCAACTATGGCTACACCTTC. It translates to CASSPRVPGQGNYGYTF.

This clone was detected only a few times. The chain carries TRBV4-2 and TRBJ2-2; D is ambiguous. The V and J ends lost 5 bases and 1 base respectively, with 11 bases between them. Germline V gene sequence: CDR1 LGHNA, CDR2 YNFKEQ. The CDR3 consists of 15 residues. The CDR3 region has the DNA TGTGCCAGCAGCAGCGACTGGTTGAACACCGGGGAGCTGTTTTTT. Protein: CASSSDWLNTGELFF.

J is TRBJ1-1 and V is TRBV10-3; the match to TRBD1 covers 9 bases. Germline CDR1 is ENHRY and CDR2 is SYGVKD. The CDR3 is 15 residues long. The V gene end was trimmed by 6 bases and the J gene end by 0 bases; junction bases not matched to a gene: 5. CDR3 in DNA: TGTGCCATCAGGGGGACAGGGAGAATGAACACTGAAGCTTTCTTT. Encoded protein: CAIRGTGRMNTEAFF.

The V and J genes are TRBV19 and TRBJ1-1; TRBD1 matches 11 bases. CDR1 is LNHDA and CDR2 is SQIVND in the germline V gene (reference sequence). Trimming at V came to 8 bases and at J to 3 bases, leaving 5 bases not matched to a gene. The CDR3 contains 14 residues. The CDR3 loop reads CASRDRGGHTEAFF. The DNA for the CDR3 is TGTGCCAGTCGGGACAGGGGGGGCCACACTGAAGCTTTCTTT.

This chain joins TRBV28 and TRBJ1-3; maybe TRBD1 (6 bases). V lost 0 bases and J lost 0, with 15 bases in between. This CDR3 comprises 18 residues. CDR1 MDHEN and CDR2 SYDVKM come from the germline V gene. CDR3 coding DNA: TGTGCCAGCAGTTTATGGGGAGGGGGGCCCAACTCTGGAAACACCATATATTTT. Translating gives CASSLWGGGPNSGNTIYF.

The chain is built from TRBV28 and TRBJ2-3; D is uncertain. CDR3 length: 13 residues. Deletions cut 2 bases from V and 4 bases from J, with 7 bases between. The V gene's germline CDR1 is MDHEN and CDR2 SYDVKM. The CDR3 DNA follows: TGTGCCAGCAGTTTACTATTAGCAGATACGCAGTATTTT. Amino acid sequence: CASSLLLADTQYF.

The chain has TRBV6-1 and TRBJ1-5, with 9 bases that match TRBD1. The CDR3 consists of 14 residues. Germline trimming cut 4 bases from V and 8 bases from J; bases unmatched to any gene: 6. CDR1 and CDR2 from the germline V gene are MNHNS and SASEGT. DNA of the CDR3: TGTGCCAGCAGTGCCACAGGGGGCGTAGAGCCCCAGCATTTT. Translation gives CASSATGGVEPQHF.

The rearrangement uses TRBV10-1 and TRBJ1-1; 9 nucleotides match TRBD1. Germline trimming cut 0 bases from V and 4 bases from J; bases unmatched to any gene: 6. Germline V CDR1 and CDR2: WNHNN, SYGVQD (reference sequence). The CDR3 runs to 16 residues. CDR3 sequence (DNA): TGCGCCAGCAGTGAGTCGAAGGGACAGGGAGGCACTGAAGCTTTCTTT. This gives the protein CASSESKGQGGTEAFF.